This T cell receptor (beta chain) was captured by sequencing in a study of shared clonotypes between healthy human individuals. CDR3 length: 12 residues. Germline assignment: CDR1 SGHTA and CDR2 FQGNSA. V was shortened by 1 base and J by 14 bases, with 9 bases between the two germline ends. Method: immunoSEQ multiplex PCR; TCRdb's copy keeps in-frame clones and lacks some. The sample has about 980,000 clones; approximately 80% are singletons. This sequence originates from a man younger than 35 in good health. Sequencing was carried out using memory CD4+ T cells sorted from blood. Documented subset: CD45RA-negative fraction. The chain couples TRBV7-2 to TRBJ1-6, with a weak D call TRBD1 (5 bases). CDR3 in amino acids: CASSLDPGALHF. The CDR3 coding sequence is TGTGCCAGCAGCTTAGACCCGGGGGCCCTCCACTTT.